The entry below gives a single T cell receptor beta chain sequence along with its context. The antigen is unknown. The V end lost 6 bases, the J end lost 2 bases, and 17 bases lay between the germline ends. Germline lookup yields CDR1 WNHNN and CDR2 SYGVQD (reference sequence). The CDR3 has 15 amino acids. No patient escaped relapse after autologous stem cell transplantation, and brentuximab vedotin exposure varied. Researchers used magnetic negative selection to pull out pure CD4+ T cells from thawed PBMCs. This sample is part of a study of PD-1 blockade in classical Hodgkin lymphoma. Study-wide results and limits: Patients who responded completely had about the same baseline diversity as newly diagnosed patients.

This table comes from immunoSEQ multiplex PCR, and its TCRdb copy is limited to in-frame clones, with some not included. The sample includes 30,000 to 35,000 clones, about 93% of them seen just once. Sequences were derived from CD4+ T cells from blood, sampled at baseline. The chain joins TRBV10-1 to TRBJ2-7; D is perhaps TRBD1 (6 bases). The TCR sequence derives from a human donor with classical Hodgkin lymphoma. CDR3 residues: CASRLQGINPYEQYF. The CDR3 DNA sequence: TGCGCCAGCAGACTACAGGGTATAAATCCCTACGAGCAGTACTTC.